This is a list of T cell receptor beta chains from one sample in a study of T-cell memory formation after mild COVID-19. TCRdb reprocessed the 5' RACE reads via MiXCR and lists one record per CDR3 protein. The sample has fewer than 700,000 distinct CDR3 sequences; approximately 19% are singletons. The sequenced sample was PBMCs or a T cell subset sorted from them (not recorded which). The origin of the receptors is an adult woman who had mild COVID-19 (a few samples of this study predate the infection). Cell type and time point are not known. Both conserved end residues are part of each CDR3. D genes are given only for firm matches. Not every row has a clone size; where given, it reads once, few, many or a size class.

clone_size,v_call,j_call,d_call,cdr3_aa,cdr3_nt
few,TRBV7-9,TRBJ2-1,-,CASSLALSPEQFF,TGTGCCAGCAGCTTAGCGCTCTCCCCAGAGCAGTTCTTC
many,TRBV12-3/TRBV12-4,TRBJ1-2,-,CASSLWGTAAEYGYTF,TGTGCCAGCAGTCTATGGGGGACTGCGGCGGAGTATGGCTACACCTTC
many,TRBV6-2/TRBV6-3,TRBJ2-3,TRBD2,CATSPGLAGYTQYF,TGTGCCACCTCCCCGGGACTAGCGGGGTATACGCAGTATTTT
-,TRBV13,TRBJ1-1,-,CASSPLGQGGPEAFF,TGTGCCAGCAGCCCCCTGGGGCAGGGAGGACCTGAAGCTTTCTTT
-,TRBV5-1,TRBJ2-7,TRBD2,CASSDPSGTSYEQYF,TGCGCCAGCAGCGATCCTAGCGGGACCTCCTACGAGCAGTACTTC
few,TRBV4-1,TRBJ1-5,-,CASSHREGPNQPQHF,TGCGCCAGCAGCCACCGGGAGGGTCCCAATCAGCCCCAGCATTTT
-,TRBV6-5,TRBJ2-1,TRBD2,CASSYPGLAGGKQFF,TGTGCCAGCAGTTACCCGGGACTAGCGGGGGGCAAGCAGTTCTTC
-,TRBV4-3,TRBJ2-7,TRBD2,CASSQGGAGDYEQYF,TGCGCCAGCAGCCAAGGAGGCGCGGGAGACTACGAGCAGTACTTC
-,TRBV7-3,TRBJ1-5,TRBD1,CASSPIGTDYQPQHF,TGTGCCAGCAGCCCAATCGGGACAGACTATCAGCCCCAGCATTTT
-,TRBV25-1,TRBJ2-7,TRBD2,CASSEPASGNYEQYF,TGTGCCAGCAGTGAACCGGCTAGCGGGAATTACGAGCAGTACTTC
-,TRBV25-1,TRBJ2-5,-,CASSEGGRINQETQYF,TGTGCCAGCAGTGAGGGGGGACGGATCAACCAAGAGACCCAGTACTTC
-,TRBV12-3/TRBV12-4,TRBJ2-6,-,CASSPAKGGLLLSGANVLTF,TGTGCCAGCAGCCCAGCGAAAGGGGGACTATTACTCTCTGGGGCCAACGTCCTGACTTTC
-,TRBV18,TRBJ1-2,-,CASSPSNNYGYTF,TGTGCCAGCTCACCAAGCAATAACTATGGCTACACCTTC
-,TRBV5-1,TRBJ2-1,TRBD2,CASSSVGGYEQFF,TGCGCCAGCAGCTCGGTGGGGGGGTATGAGCAGTTCTTC
many,TRBV5-6,TRBJ2-1,TRBD2,CASSFRLAGYNEQFF,TGTGCCAGCAGCTTTCGGCTAGCGGGATACAATGAGCAGTTCTTC
-,TRBV5-1,TRBJ2-5,-,CASSLSGYPQETQYF,TGCGCCAGCAGCTTGTCCGGCTACCCGCAAGAGACCCAGTACTTC
many,TRBV6-4,TRBJ2-1,TRBD2,CASSPLGTSGYNEQFF,TGTGCCAGCAGTCCGTTGGGGACTAGCGGATACAATGAGCAGTTCTTC
few,TRBV29-1,TRBJ2-5,TRBD1,CSVYPGQGWIETQYF,TGCAGCGTTTACCCGGGACAGGGTTGGATAGAGACCCAGTACTTC
-,TRBV7-8,TRBJ2-3,-,CASSLFRGSTDTQYF,TGTGCCAGCAGCTTATTTCGGGGGTCCACAGATACGCAGTATTTT
few,TRBV3-1,TRBJ2-1,-,CASSQGLPLVYNEQFF,TGTGCCAGCAGCCAAGGTCTCCCCCTGGTGTACAATGAGCAGTTCTTC
-,TRBV9,TRBJ2-3,TRBD2,CASSASGTGLTDTQYF,TGTGCCAGCAGCGCTAGCGGGACCGGCCTCACAGATACGCAGTATTTT
-,TRBV30,TRBJ1-1,-,CAWSPKGRGTEAFF,TGTGCCTGGAGTCCGAAGGGGAGAGGTACTGAAGCTTTCTTT
many,TRBV5-1,TRBJ2-3,TRBD1,CASSLGQGRDTQYF,TGCGCCAGCAGCCTTGGACAGGGAAGGGATACGCAGTATTTT
-,TRBV10-3,TRBJ1-2,TRBD1,CAISRTGGDGYTF,TGTGCCATCAGTCGGACAGGGGGGGATGGCTACACCTTC
-,TRBV12-3/TRBV12-4,TRBJ2-3,-,CASKVLPTDTQYF,TGTGCCAGCAAGGTCCTCCCCACAGATACGCAGTATTTT
-,TRBV7-3,TRBJ2-5,-,CASSLMGFETQYF,TGTGCCAGCAGCTTAATGGGCTTTGAGACCCAGTACTTC
few,TRBV6-1,TRBJ1-4,-,CASSEVRQKLFF,TGTGCCAGCAGTGAAGTCCGACAGAAACTGTTTTTT
-,TRBV7-9,TRBJ2-5,TRBD2,CASSRVSSGGQETQYF,TGTGCCAGCAGCCGGGTTTCTAGCGGGGGTCAAGAGACCCAGTACTTC
few,TRBV12-3/TRBV12-4,TRBJ2-7,TRBD1,CASRGGRTGSYEQYF,TGTGCCAGCAGGGGGGGCAGGACAGGGTCCTACGAGCAGTACTTC